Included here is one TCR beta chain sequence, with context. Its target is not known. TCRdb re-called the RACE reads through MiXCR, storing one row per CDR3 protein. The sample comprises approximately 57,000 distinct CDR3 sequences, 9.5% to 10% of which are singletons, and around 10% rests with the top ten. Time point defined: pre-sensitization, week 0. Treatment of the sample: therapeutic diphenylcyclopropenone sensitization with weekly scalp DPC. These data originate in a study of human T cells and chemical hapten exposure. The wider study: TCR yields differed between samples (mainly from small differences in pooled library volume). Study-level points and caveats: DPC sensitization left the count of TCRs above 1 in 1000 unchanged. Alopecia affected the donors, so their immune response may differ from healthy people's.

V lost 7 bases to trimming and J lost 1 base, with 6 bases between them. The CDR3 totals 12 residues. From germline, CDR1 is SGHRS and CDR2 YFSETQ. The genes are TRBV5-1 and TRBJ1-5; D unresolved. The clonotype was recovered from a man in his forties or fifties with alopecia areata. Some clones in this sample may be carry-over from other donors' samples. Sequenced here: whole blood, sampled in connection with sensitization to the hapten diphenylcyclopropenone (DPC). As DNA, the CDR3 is TGCGCCAGCGATGGGAGCAATCAGCCCCAGCATTTT. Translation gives CASDGSNQPQHF.